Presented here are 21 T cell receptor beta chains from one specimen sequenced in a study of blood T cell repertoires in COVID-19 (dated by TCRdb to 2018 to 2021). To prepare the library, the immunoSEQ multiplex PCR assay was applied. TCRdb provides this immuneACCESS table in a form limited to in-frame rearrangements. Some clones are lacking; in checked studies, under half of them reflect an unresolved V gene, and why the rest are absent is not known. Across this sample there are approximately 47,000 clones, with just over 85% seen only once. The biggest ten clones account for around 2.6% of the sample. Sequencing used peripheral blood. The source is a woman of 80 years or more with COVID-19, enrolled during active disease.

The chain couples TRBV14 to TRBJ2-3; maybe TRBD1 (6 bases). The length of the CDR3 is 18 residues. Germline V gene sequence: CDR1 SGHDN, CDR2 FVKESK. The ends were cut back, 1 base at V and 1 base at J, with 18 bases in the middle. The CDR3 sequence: CASSQGRNRAPGTDTQYF. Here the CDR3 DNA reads TGTGCCAGCAGCCAAGGGCGAAACAGGGCACCTGGCACAGATACGCAGTATTTT. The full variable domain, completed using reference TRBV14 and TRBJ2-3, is EAGVTQFPSHSVIEKGQTVTLRCDPISGHDNLYWYRRVMGKEIKFLLHFVKESKQDESGMPNNRFLAERTGGTYSTLKVQPAELEDSGVYFCASSQGRNRAPGTDTQYFGPGTRLTVL.

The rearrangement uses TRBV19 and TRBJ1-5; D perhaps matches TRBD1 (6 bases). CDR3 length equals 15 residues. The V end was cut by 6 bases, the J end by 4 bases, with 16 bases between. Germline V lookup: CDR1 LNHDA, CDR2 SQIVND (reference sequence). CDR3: CASSSIGQTNQPQHF. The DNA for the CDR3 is TGTGCCAGTAGCTCAATTGGACAGACGAATCAGCCCCAGCATTTT.

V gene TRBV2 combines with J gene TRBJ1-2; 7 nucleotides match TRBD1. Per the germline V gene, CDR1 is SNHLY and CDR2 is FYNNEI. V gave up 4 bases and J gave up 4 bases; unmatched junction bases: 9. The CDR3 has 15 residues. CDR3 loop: CASSAWDSSSYGYTF. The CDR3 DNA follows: TGTGCCAGCAGTGCCTGGGACAGTTCTTCCTATGGCTACACCTTC.

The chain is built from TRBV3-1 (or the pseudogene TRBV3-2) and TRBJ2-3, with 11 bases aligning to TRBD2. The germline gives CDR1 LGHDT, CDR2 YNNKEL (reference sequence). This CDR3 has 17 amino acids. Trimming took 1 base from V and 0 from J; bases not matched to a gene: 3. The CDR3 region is CASSQGLAGGSTDTQYF. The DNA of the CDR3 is TGTGCCAGCAGCCAAGGTCTAGCGGGGGGAAGCACAGATACGCAGTATTTT.

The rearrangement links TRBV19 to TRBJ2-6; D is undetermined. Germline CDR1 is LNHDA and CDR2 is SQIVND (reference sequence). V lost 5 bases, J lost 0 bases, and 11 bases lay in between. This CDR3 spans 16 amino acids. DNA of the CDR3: TGTGCCAGTAGTTCGCGGCGCATCTCTGGGGCCAACGTCCTGACTTTC. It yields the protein CASSSRRISGANVLTF.

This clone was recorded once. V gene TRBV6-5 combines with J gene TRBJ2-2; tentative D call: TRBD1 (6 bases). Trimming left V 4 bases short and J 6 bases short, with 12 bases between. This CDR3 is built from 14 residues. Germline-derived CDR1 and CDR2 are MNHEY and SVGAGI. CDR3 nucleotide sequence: TGTGCCAGCAGTTTTCCAGGGGTCTCCGGGGAGCTGTTTTTT. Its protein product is CASSFPGVSGELFF.

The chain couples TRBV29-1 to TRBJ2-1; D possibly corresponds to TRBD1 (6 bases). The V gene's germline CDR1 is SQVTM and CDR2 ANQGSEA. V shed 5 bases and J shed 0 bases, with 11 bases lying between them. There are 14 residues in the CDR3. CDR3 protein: CSVQGSFSYNEQFF. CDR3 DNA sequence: TGCAGCGTTCAGGGGAGTTTCTCCTACAATGAGCAGTTCTTC.

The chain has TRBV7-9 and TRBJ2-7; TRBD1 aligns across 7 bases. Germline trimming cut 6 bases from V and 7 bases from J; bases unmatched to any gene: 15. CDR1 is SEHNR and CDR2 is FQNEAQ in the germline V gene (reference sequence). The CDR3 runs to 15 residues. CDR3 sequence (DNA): TGTGCCAGCAGGGAGCGAGGGGACAGCCTTGAGGAGCAGTACTTC. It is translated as CASRERGDSLEEQYF.

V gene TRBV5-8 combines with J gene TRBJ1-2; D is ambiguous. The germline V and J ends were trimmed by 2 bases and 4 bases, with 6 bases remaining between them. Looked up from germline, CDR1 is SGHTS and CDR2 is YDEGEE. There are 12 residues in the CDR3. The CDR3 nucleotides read TGTGCCAGCAGCTTCCCAGGCTATGGCTACACCTTC. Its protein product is CASSFPGYGYTF.

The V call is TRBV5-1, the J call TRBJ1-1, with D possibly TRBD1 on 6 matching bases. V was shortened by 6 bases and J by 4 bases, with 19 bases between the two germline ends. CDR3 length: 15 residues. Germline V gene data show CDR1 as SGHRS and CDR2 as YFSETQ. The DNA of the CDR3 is TGCGCCAGCACCCGGGGGGGGCTAGGTGGCACTGAAGCTTTCTTT. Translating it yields CASTRGGLGGTEAFF. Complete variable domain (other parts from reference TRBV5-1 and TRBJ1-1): KAGVTQTPRYLIKTRGQQVTLSCSPISGHRSVSWYQQTPGQGLQFLFEYFSETQRNKGNFPGRFSGRQFSNSRSEMNVSTLELGDSALYLCASTRGGLGGTEAFFGQGTRLTVV.

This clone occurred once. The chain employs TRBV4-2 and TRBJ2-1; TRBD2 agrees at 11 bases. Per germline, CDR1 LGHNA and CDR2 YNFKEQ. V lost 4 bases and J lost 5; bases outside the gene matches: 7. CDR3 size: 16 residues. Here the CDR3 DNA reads TGTGCCAGCAGCCTTACTAGCGGGAGATACAACAATGAGCAGTTCTTC. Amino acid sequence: CASSLTSGRYNNEQFF.

The CDR3 DNA reads as TGCGCCAGCAGCTTGGGACCAACTAGGCCCTACGAGCAGTACTTC. It encodes CASSLGPTRPYEQYF. The V gene is TRBV5-1, the J gene TRBJ2-7; the D gene is possibly TRBD2 (5 bases). The germline CDR1 and CDR2 sequences are SGHRS and YFSETQ. Trimming removed 0 bases from V and 2 bases from J, with 12 bases in between. The CDR3 loop spans 15 amino acids.

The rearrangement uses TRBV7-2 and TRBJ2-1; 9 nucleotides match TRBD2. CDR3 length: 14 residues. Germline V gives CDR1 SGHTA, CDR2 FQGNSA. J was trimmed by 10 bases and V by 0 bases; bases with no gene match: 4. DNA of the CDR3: TGTGCCAGCAGCTTAGCGCCAGCGGGAGGCGAGCAGTTCTTC. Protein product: CASSLAPAGGEQFF. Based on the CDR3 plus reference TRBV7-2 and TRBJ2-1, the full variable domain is GAGVSQSPSNKVTEKGKDVELRCDPISGHTALYWYRQSLGQGLEFLIYFQGNSAPDKSGLPSDRFSAERTGGSVSTLTIQRTQQEDSAVYLCASSLAPAGGEQFFGPGTRLTVL.

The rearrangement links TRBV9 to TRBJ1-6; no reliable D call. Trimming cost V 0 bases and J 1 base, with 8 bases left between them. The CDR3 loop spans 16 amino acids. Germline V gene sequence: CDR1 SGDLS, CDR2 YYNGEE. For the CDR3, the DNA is TGTGCCAGCAGCGTAGATGGCAGTTCCTATAATTCACCCCTCCACTTT. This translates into CASSVDGSSYNSPLHF.

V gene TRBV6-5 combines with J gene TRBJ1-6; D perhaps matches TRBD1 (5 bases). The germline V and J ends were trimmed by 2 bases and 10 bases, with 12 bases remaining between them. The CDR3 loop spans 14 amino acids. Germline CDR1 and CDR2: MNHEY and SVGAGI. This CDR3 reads CASSYAQGSSPLHF. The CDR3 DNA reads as TGTGCCAGCAGTTACGCCCAGGGCTCATCACCCCTCCACTTT.

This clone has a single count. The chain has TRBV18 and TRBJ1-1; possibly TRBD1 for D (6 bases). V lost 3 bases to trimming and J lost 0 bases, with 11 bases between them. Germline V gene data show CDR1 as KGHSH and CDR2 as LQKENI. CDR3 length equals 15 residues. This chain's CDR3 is CASSPDRPMNTEAFF. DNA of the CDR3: TGTGCCAGCTCACCGGACAGACCCATGAACACTGAAGCTTTCTTT.

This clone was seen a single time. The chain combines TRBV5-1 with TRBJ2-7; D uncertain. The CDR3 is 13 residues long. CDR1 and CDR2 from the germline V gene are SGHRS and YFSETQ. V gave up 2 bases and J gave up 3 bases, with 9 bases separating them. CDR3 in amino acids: CASSFSASYEQYF. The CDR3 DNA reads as TGCGCCAGCAGCTTCTCGGCTAGCTACGAGCAGTACTTC. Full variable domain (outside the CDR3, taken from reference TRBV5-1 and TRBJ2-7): KAGVTQTPRYLIKTRGQQVTLSCSPISGHRSVSWYQQTPGQGLQFLFEYFSETQRNKGNFPGRFSGRQFSNSRSEMNVSTLELGDSALYLCASSFSASYEQYFGPGTRLTVT.

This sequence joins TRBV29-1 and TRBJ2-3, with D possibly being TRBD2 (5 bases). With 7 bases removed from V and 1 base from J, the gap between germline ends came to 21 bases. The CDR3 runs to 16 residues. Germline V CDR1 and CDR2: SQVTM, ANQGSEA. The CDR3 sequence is CSARGGPRFGTDTQYF. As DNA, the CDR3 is TGCAGCGCCCGGGGTGGGCCAAGATTCGGCACAGATACGCAGTATTTT.

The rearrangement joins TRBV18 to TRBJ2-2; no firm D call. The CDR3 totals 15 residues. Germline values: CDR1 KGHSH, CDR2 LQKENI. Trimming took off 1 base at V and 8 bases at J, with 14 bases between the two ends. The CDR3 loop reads CASSPRNSPSGELFF. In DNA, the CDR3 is TGTGCCAGCTCACCACGGAACAGCCCATCGGGGGAGCTGTTTTTT.

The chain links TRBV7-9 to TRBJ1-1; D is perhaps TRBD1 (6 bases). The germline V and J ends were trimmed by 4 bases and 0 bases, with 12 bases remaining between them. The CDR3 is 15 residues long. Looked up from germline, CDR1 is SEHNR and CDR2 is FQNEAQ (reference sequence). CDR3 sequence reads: CASSWGQGMNTEAFF. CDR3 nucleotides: TGTGCCAGCAGCTGGGGGCAGGGAATGAACACTGAAGCTTTCTTT.

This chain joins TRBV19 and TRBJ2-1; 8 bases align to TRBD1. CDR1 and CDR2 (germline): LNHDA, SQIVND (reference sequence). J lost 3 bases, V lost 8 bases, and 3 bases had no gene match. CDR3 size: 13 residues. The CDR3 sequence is CASSTGVYNEQFF. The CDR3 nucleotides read TGTGCCAGTTCGACAGGGGTCTACAATGAGCAGTTCTTC.